A single sample is the source of the 18 T cell receptor beta chains below, sequenced in a study of shared clonotypes between healthy human individuals. Clones were read by immunoSEQ multiplex PCR, and TCRdb kept only the in-frame ones, dropping some. The repertoire has a few hundred thousand clones, roughly 97% of them found once; the top ten carry approximately 0.057%. The sequenced sample consisted of naive CD4+ T cells sorted from blood. Regarding subset: CD45RA+ positively selected. These receptors all come from a woman in her thirties in good health.

CDR3: CASSSPGQGAGGYTF. DNA of the CDR3: TGTGCCAGCAGTTCACCGGGACAGGGGGCAGGTGGCTACACCTTC. The chain carries TRBV28 and TRBJ1-2, with 12 positions matching TRBD1. CDR1 is MDHEN and CDR2 is SYDVKM in the germline V gene. The CDR3 is 15 residues long. The trim removed 4 bases at V and 7 bases at J, leaving 7 bases unmatched.

V usage is TRBV6-1 and J usage is TRBJ1-1; D is possibly TRBD1 (6 bases). V dropped 5 bases and J dropped 3 bases, with 10 bases sitting between them. In germline, CDR1 is MNHNS, CDR2 SASEGT. The CDR3 spans 13 residues. The CDR3: CASSNRVYTEAFF. The CDR3, as DNA: TGTGCCAGCAGTAACAGGGTTTACACTGAAGCTTTCTTT.

The sample holds one count of this clone. The chain combines TRBV28 with TRBJ2-7; TRBD1 is a possible D gene (7 bases). V lost 8 bases to trimming and J lost 2 bases, with 16 bases between them. Germline V lookup: CDR1 MDHEN, CDR2 SYDVKM. The CDR3 has 14 amino acids. In DNA form, the CDR3 reads TGTGCCAGCCGAAAGGCGGGACAGACCTACGAGCAGTACTTC. The encoded protein is CASRKAGQTYEQYF.

The chain recombines TRBV6-1 with TRBJ2-7; a possible D gene is TRBD2 (7 bases). CDR3 length equals 15 residues. The ends were cut back, 2 bases at V and 4 bases at J, with 15 bases in the middle. Germline CDR1 is MNHNS and CDR2 is SASEGT. The CDR3: CASSERGGGGYEQYF. The CDR3 bases are TGTGCCAGCAGTGAAAGGGGGGGTGGAGGATACGAGCAGTACTTC.

The chain links TRBV6-6 to TRBJ2-7; TRBD2 agrees at 9 bases. Germline V lookup: CDR1 MNHNY, CDR2 SVGAGI (reference sequence). CDR3 length equals 14 residues. J gave up 7 bases and V 2 bases, and 6 bases lay outside the gene matches. The CDR3 protein is CASSYGGRAGEQYF. CDR3 bases: TGTGCCAGCAGTTACGGCGGGAGGGCCGGAGAGCAGTACTTC.

The J gene is TRBJ2-5, the V gene TRBV2, with 7 bases aligning to TRBD1. Germline trimming cut 5 bases from V and 2 bases from J; bases unmatched to any gene: 5. This CDR3 is built from 14 residues. The germline gives CDR1 SNHLY, CDR2 FYNNEI. In nucleotides, the CDR3 is TGTGCCAGCAGTAGAAACAGGGGACAAGAGACCCAGTACTTC. Protein: CASSRNRGQETQYF.

The chain combines TRBV5-6 with TRBJ1-3; D is perhaps TRBD1 (5 bases). The CDR3 sequence is 15 residues long. V was cut by 3 bases and J by 0 bases, with 10 bases left in between. CDR1 and CDR2 (germline): SGHDT, YYEEEE. The CDR3 spells CASSWGRSSGNTIYF. CDR3 nucleotide sequence: TGTGCCAGCAGCTGGGGACGAAGCTCTGGAAACACCATATATTTT.

V usage is TRBV11-2 and J usage is TRBJ2-1, with TRBD2 identical over 11 bases. Unmatched junction bases numbered 15, after V lost 2 bases and J lost 9 bases. The germline V gene has CDR1 SGHAT and CDR2 FQNNGV. This CDR3 comprises 18 residues. Here the CDR3 reads CASSLTQRVAGGRGEQFF. The CDR3 DNA reads as TGTGCCAGCAGCTTAACCCAGCGGGTAGCGGGAGGGCGGGGTGAGCAGTTCTTC.

The rearrangement joins TRBV11-2 to TRBJ2-7; 9 bases line up with TRBD2. The germline CDR1 and CDR2 sequences are SGHAT and FQNNGV. There are 15 residues in the CDR3. V was pared by 4 bases and J by 5 bases, with 9 bases of the junction left unmatched. CDR3 residues: CASSSQPSGRNEQYF. CDR3 coding DNA: TGTGCCAGCAGCTCACAACCCAGCGGGAGGAACGAGCAGTACTTC.

The V call is TRBV10-3, the J call TRBJ1-4, with D uncertain. The CDR3 is made up of 15 amino acids. Trimming took 3 bases from V and 4 from J, leaving 12 bases between them. The germline V gene has CDR1 ENHRY and CDR2 SYGVKD. The CDR3 DNA is TGTGCCATCAGTGACCCCGGGAGGAATAATGAAAAACTGTTTTTT. It translates to CAISDPGRNNEKLFF.

The J gene is TRBJ2-1, the V gene TRBV5-4; D may be TRBD2 (6 bases). The germline CDR1 and CDR2 sequences are SGHNT and YYREEE (reference sequence). The V and J ends lost 3 bases and 3 bases respectively, with 16 bases between them. This CDR3 region has 16 residues. CDR3 region: CASSYRGGPRYNEQFF. CDR3 DNA: TGTGCCAGCAGCTACAGAGGAGGGCCCCGCTACAATGAGCAGTTCTTC.

This chain links TRBV27 with TRBJ2-2, with 8 bases that match TRBD2. J was trimmed by 0 bases and V by 6 bases; bases with no gene match: 3. This CDR3 spans 15 amino acids. The germline V gene encodes CDR1 MNHEY and CDR2 SMNVEV (reference sequence). In DNA form, the CDR3 reads TGTGCCAGCAGGGTGGGACTAGCGAACACCGGGGAGCTGTTTTTT. It encodes CASRVGLANTGELFF.

V usage is TRBV7-9 and J usage is TRBJ1-1, with D perhaps TRBD1 (6 bases). Germline CDR1 SEHNR, CDR2 FQNEAQ (reference sequence). The CDR3 runs 15 residues. The V end was cut by 4 bases, the J end by 5 bases, with 17 bases between. CDR3 protein: CASSSGAHLGTEAFF. The DNA of the CDR3 is TGTGCCAGCAGCTCGGGGGCCCACCTGGGGACTGAAGCTTTCTTT.

The chain links TRBV19 to TRBJ1-5; 8 nucleotides align to TRBD1. The CDR3 loop spans 15 amino acids. Germline CDR1 is LNHDA and CDR2 is SQIVND (reference sequence). V lost 7 bases and J lost 2; bases outside the gene matches: 7. The CDR3 DNA follows: TGTGCCAGTAACATACAGGGGGTGGGCAATCAGCCCCAGCATTTT. Its translation: CASNIQGVGNQPQHF. Full variable domain (remainder filled in from reference TRBV19 and TRBJ1-5): DGGITQSPKYLFRKEGQNVTLSCEQNLNHDAMYWYRQDPGQGLRLIYYSQIVNDFQKGDIAEGYSVSREKKESFPLTVTSAQKNPTAFYLCASNIQGVGNQPQHFGDGTRLSIL.

The chain carries TRBV10-1 and TRBJ2-3; TRBD1 agrees at 9 bases. Trimming cost V 5 bases and J 2 bases; bases outside gene matches: 5. The CDR3 has 15 residues. Germline CDR1 reads WNHNN; CDR2 reads SYGVQD (reference sequence). CDR3: CASSRQGVTTDTQYF. The CDR3 nucleotides are TGCGCCAGCAGTCGACAGGGGGTGACCACAGATACGCAGTATTTT.

The chain is built from TRBV28 and TRBJ1-5; 10 bases are shared with TRBD1. This CDR3 is 16 amino acids long. The J segment lost 5 bases and the V segment lost 5 bases, leaving 9 bases of the junction unmatched. The germline CDR1 and CDR2 sequences are MDHEN and SYDVKM. CDR3 residues: CASSPRDRGSYQPQHF. CDR3 DNA sequence: TGTGCCAGCAGTCCGCGGGACAGGGGATCCTATCAGCCCCAGCATTTT.

As to this clone: The sample contains more than one DNA sequence encoding this CDR3. The CDR3: CASSSGTGAYEQYF. The CDR3 DNA reads TGTGCCAGTAGTTCAGGGACTGGGGCCTACGAGCAGTACTTC. The rearrangement uses TRBV19 and TRBJ2-7; possibly TRBD2 for D (6 bases). Germline V gives CDR1 LNHDA, CDR2 SQIVND (reference sequence). V shed 5 bases and J shed 2 bases, with 13 bases lying between them. The CDR3 sequence is 14 residues long.

The chain joins TRBV7-9 to TRBJ2-3; D is unresolved. V was trimmed by 5 bases and J by 5 bases, leaving 8 bases between them. CDR1 is SEHNR and CDR2 is FQNEAQ in the germline V gene (reference sequence). The CDR3 covers 12 residues. This CDR3 is CASSDPEDTQYF. CDR3 DNA sequence: TGTGCCAGCAGCGACCCCGAAGATACGCAGTATTTT.